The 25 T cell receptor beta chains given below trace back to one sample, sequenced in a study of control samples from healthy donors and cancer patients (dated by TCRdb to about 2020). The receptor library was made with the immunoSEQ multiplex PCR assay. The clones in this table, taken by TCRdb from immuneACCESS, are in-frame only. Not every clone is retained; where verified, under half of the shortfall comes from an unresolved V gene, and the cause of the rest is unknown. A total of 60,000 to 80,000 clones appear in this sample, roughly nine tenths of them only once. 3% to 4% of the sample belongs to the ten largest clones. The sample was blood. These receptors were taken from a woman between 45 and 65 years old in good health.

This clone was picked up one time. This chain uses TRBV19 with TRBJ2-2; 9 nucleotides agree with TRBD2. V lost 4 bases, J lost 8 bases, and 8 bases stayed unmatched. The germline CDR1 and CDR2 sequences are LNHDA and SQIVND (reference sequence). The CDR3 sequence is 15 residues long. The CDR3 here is CASSTPGTSKGELFF. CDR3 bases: TGTGCCAGTAGTACCCCCGGGACTAGCAAAGGGGAGCTGTTTTTT.

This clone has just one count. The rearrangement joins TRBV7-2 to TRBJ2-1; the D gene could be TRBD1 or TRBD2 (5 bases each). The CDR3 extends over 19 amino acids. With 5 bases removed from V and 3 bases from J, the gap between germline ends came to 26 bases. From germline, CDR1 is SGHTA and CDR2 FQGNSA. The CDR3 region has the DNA TGTGCCAGCAGCGAACGGGGAGCCGAAGAGCGGACAAACTACAATGAGCAGTTCTTC. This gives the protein CASSERGAEERTNYNEQFF.

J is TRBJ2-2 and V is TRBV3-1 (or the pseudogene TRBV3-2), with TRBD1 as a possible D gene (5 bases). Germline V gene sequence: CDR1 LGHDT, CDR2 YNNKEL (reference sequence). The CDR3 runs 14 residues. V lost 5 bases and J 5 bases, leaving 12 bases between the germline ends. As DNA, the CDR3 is TGTGCCAGCAGCGTGACAGTGACTACCGGGGAGCTGTTTTTT. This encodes CASSVTVTTGELFF.

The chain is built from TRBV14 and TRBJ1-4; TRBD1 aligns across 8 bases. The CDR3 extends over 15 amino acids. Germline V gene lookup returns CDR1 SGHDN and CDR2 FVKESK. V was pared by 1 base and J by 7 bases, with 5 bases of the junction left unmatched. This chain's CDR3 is CASSQVGRGPEKLFF. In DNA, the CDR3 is TGTGCCAGCAGCCAAGTCGGCAGGGGGCCTGAAAAACTGTTTTTT.

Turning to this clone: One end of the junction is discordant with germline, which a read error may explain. The CDR3 is CASSQGATAEAFF. The CDR3 DNA reads as TGTGCCAGCAGTCAAGGGGCGACAGCTGAAGCTTTCTTT. V is TRBV3-1 (or the pseudogene TRBV3-2) and J is TRBJ1-1; D is perhaps TRBD1 (5 bases). Germline assignment: CDR1 LGHDT and CDR2 YNNKEL (reference sequence). This CDR3 comprises 13 residues.

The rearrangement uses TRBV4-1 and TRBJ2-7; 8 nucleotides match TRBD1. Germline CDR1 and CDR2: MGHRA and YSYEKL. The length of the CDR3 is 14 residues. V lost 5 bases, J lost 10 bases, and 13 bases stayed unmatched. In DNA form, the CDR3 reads TGCGCCAGCAGCTCCCCAAGGACAGGGATCTATCAGTACTTC. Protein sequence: CASSSPRTGIYQYF.

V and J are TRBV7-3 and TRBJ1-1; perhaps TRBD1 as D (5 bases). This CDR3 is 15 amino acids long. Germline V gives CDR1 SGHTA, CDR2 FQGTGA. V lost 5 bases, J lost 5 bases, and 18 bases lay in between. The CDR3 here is CASSKTPSAGTEAFF. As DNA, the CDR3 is TGTGCCAGCAGCAAGACTCCCTCCGCAGGGACTGAAGCTTTCTTT.

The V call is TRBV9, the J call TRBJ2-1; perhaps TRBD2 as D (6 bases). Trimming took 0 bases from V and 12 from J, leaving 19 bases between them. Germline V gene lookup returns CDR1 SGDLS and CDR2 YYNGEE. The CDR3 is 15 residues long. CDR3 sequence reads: CASSVDGHSTEGQFF. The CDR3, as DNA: TGTGCCAGCAGCGTAGACGGACACTCGACGGAGGGGCAGTTCTTC.

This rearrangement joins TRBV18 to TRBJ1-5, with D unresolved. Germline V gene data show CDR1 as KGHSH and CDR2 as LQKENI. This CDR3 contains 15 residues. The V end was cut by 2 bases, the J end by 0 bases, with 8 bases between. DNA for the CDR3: TGTGCCAGCTCACCAGCCCGAGCTAGCAATCAGCCCCAGCATTTT. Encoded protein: CASSPARASNQPQHF.

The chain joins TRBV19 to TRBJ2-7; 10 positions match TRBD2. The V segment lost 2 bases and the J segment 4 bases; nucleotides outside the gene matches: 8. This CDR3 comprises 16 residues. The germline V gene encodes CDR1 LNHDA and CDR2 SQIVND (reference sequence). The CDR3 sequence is CASSITASGRGYEQYF. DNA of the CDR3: TGTGCCAGTAGTATAACTGCTAGCGGGAGAGGGTACGAGCAGTACTTC.

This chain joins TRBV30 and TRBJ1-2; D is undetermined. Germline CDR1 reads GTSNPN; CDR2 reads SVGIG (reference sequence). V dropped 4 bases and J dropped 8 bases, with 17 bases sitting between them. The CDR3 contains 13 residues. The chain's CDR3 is CAWKPGRPSGYTF. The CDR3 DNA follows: TGTGCCTGGAAGCCGGGCCGACCTTCCGGCTACACCTTC.

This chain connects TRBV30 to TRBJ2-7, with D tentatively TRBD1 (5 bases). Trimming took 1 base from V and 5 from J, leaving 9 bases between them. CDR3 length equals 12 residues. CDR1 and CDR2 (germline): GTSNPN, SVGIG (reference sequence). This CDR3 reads CAWSAAGHEQYF. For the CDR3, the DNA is TGTGCCTGGAGTGCCGCAGGGCACGAGCAGTACTTC.

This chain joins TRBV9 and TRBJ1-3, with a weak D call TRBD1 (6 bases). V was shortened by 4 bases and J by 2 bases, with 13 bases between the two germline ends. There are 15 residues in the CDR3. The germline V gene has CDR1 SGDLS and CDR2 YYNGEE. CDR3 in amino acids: CASSSGHSAGNTIYF. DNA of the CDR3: TGTGCCAGCAGCTCGGGACACTCCGCTGGAAACACCATATATTTT.

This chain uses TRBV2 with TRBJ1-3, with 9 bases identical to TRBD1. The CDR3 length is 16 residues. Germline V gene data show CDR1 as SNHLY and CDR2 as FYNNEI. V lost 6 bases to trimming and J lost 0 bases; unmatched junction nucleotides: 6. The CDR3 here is CASRGQGLASGNTIYF. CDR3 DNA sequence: TGTGCCAGCAGAGGACAGGGGCTCGCCTCTGGAAACACCATATATTTT.

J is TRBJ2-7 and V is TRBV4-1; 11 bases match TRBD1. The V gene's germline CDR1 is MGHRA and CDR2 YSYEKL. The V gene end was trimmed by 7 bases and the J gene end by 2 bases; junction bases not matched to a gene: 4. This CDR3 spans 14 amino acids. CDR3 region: CASNQGQGAYEQYF. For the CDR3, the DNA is TGCGCCAGCAACCAGGGACAGGGGGCCTACGAGCAGTACTTC.

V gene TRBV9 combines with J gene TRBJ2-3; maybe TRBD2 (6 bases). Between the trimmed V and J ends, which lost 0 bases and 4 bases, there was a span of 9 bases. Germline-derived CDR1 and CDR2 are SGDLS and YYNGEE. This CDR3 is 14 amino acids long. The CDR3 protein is CASSVASGADTQYF. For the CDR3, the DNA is TGTGCCAGCAGCGTAGCGTCGGGAGCAGATACGCAGTATTTT.

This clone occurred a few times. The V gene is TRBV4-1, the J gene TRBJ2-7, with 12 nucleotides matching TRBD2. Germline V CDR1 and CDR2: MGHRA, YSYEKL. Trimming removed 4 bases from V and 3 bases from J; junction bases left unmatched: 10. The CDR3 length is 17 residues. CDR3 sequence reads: CASSPGLAGGRGYEQYF. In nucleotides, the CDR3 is TGCGCCAGCAGCCCCGGTCTAGCGGGAGGGCGCGGCTACGAGCAGTACTTC.

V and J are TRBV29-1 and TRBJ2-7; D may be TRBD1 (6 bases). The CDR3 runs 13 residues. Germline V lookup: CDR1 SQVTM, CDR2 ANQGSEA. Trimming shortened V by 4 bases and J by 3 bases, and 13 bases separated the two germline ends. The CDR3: CSVAGAGVYEQYF. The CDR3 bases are TGCAGCGTTGCAGGGGCAGGGGTCTACGAGCAGTACTTC.

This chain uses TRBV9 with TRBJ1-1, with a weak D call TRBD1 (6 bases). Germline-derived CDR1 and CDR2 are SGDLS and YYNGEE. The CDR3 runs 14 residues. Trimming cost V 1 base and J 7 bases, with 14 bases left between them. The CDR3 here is CASSVSPGAGEAFF. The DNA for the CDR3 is TGTGCCAGCAGCGTATCCCCAGGGGCGGGTGAAGCTTTCTTT.

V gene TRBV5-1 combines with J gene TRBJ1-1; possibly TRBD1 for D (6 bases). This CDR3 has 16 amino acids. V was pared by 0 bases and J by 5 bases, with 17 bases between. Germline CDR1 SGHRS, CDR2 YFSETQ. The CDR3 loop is CASSLGWQGGGTEAFF. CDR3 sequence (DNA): TGCGCCAGCAGCTTGGGCTGGCAGGGAGGGGGAACTGAAGCTTTCTTT.

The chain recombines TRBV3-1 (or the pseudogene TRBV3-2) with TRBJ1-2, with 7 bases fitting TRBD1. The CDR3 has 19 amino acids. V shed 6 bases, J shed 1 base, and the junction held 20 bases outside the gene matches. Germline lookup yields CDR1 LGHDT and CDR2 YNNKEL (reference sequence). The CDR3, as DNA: TGTGCCAGCAGTCGGATTCGGGTAGGGGACAGCGCTTTTAACTATGGCTACACCTTC. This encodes CASSRIRVGDSAFNYGYTF.

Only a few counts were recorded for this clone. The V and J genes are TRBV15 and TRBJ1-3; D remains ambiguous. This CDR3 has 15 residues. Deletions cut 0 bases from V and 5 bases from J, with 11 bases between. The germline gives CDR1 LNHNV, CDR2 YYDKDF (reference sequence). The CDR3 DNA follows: TGTGCCACCAGCAGAGATGGCGGCAGACGAAACACCATATATTTT. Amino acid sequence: CATSRDGGRRNTIYF.

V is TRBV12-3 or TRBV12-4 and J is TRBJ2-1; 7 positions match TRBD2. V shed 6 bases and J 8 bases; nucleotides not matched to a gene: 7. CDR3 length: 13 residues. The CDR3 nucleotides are TGTGCCAGCAGGGAAAGACTAGCAGATGAGCAGTTCTTC. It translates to CASRERLADEQFF.

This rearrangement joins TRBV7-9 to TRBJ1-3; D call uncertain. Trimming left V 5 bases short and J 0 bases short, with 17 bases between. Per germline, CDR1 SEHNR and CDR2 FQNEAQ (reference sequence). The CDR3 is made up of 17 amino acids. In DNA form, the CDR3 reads TGTGCCAGCAGCCCGTCAGGTTTTTCCACCTCTGGAAACACCATATATTTT. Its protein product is CASSPSGFSTSGNTIYF.

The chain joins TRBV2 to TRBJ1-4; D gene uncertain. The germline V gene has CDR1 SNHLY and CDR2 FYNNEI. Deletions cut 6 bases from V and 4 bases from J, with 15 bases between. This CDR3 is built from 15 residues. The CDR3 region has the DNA TGTGCCAGCAGGACAACTTCCGCTAATAATGAAAAACTGTTTTTT. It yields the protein CASRTTSANNEKLFF.